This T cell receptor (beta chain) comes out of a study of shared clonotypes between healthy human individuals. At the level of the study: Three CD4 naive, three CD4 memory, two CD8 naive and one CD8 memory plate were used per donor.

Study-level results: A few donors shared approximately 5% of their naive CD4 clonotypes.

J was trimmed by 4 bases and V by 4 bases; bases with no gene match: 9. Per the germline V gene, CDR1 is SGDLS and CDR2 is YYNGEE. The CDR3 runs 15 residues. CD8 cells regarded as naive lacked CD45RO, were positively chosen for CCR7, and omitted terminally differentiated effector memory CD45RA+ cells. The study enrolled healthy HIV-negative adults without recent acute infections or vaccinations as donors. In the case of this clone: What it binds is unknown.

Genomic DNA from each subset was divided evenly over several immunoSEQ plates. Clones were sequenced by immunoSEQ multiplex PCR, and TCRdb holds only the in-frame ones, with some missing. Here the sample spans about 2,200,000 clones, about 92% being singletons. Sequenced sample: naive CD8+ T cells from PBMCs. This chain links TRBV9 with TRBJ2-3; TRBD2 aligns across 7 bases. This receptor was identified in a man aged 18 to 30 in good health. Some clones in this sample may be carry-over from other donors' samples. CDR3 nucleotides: TGTGCCAGCAGCCCAGCGGGAAAAGGGGCAGATACGCAGTATTTT. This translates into CASSPAGKGADTQYF.